Below, 8 T cell receptor beta chains from the same sample are listed, as sequenced in a study of blood T cell repertoires in COVID-19. The table came from immunoSEQ multiplex PCR; TCRdb's copy has only in-frame clones and leaves some out. The sample shows about 150,000 clones, approximately 86% of them seen only once. The sample comprised peripheral blood. All receptors come from a man aged 65 to 85 with acute or convalescent COVID-19.

The chain carries TRBV10-3 and TRBJ1-6, with TRBD1 matching 8 bases. The ends lost 5 bases at V and 7 bases at J; junction bases unmatched: 10. CDR3 length: 16 amino acids. Germline lookup yields CDR1 ENHRY and CDR2 SYGVKD. The CDR3 DNA sequence: TGTGCCATCAGTATGACAGGGGCAGCGGGAAATTCACCCCTCCACTTT. This encodes CAISMTGAAGNSPLHF.

The J gene is TRBJ2-3, the V gene TRBV7-3; 10 bases are a match to TRBD2. Per germline, CDR1 SGHTA and CDR2 FQGTGA. The CDR3 is made up of 15 amino acids. V lost 2 bases to trimming and J lost 10 bases; unmatched junction nucleotides: 9. CDR3 DNA sequence: TGTGCCAGCAGCTTAGAAGCGGGAGGGGTTAGGGCGCAGTATTTT. Its protein is CASSLEAGGVRAQYF.

The gene calls are TRBV5-1 and TRBJ2-1; 12 bases are a match to TRBD2. Per the germline V gene, CDR1 is SGHRS and CDR2 is YFSETQ. Germline trimming cut 2 bases from V and 4 bases from J; bases unmatched to any gene: 4. The CDR3 sequence is 16 residues long. CDR3 residues: CASSFTTSGRYNEQFF. The CDR3 region has the DNA TGCGCCAGCAGCTTTACCACTAGCGGGAGGTACAATGAGCAGTTCTTC.

This clone has more than one count but fewer than ten. J is TRBJ2-4 and V is TRBV7-9; 12 bases line up with TRBD2. This CDR3 has 17 residues. V lost 5 bases, J lost 0 bases, and 5 bases stayed unmatched. Germline assignment: CDR1 SEHNR and CDR2 FQNEAQ (reference sequence). The CDR3 is CASSPLGLAGAKNIQYF. For the CDR3, the DNA is TGTGCCAGCAGCCCCTTGGGACTAGCGGGAGCCAAAAACATTCAGTACTTC.

V gene TRBV28 combines with J gene TRBJ1-6; D remains unclear. This CDR3 region has 12 residues. CDR1 is MDHEN and CDR2 is SYDVKM in the germline V gene. Trimming stripped 7 bases from V and 7 bases from J, with 8 bases between. The DNA for the CDR3 is TGTGCCAGCATGCAGGCAAATTCACCCCTCCACTTT. The encoded protein is CASMQANSPLHF.

This chain uses TRBV29-1 with TRBJ1-5; the D gene is possibly TRBD1 (6 bases). CDR1 and CDR2 from the germline V gene are SQVTM and ANQGSEA. The CDR3 totals 12 residues. V shed 7 bases and J shed 3 bases, with 10 bases lying between them. The CDR3 nucleotides are TGCAGCGCTCAGGGGTTCAATCAGCCCCAGCATTTT. As protein: CSAQGFNQPQHF.

This chain connects TRBV3-1 (or the pseudogene TRBV3-2) to TRBJ2-7; 9 nucleotides align to TRBD2. The trim removed 4 bases at V and 2 bases at J, leaving 12 bases unmatched. In germline, CDR1 is LGHDT, CDR2 YNNKEL (reference sequence). The CDR3 consists of 17 residues. CDR3 in amino acids: CASSPDVAGARAYEQYF. The CDR3, as DNA: TGTGCCAGCAGCCCCGATGTAGCGGGAGCGCGAGCCTACGAGCAGTACTTC.

This sequence joins TRBV6-2 or TRBV6-3 and TRBJ2-1; D call uncertain. V lost 5 bases to trimming and J lost 2 bases, with 7 bases between them. CDR1 is MNHEY, CDR2 SVGEGT, per germline. The CDR3 totals 13 residues. The CDR3 nucleotides are TGTGCCAGCAGTACTCGTACCTACAATGAGCAGTTCTTC. It specifies CASSTRTYNEQFF.